A single TCR beta chain is shown here with its context. Its target is unknown. The V segment lost 3 bases and the J segment 3 bases; nucleotides outside the gene matches: 5. This CDR3 has 15 residues. The data were taken from a study of T cell repertoires in cytomegalovirus infection. Study details: CMV infection and matching HLA type were both indicated by public TCR beta signatures. Study-level points and caveats: It was HLA-C-restricted CMV-specific TCR beta clonotypes that dominated the response ex vivo.

TCRdb re-derived calls from the reads in MiXCR, one entry per CDR3 protein. The repertoire holds around 740,000 distinct CDR3 sequences, with about a third as singletons. The clonotype originates from a human donor in good health (CMV status not recorded). Some clones in this sample may be carry-over from other donors' samples. The chain carries TRBV12-3 or TRBV12-4 and TRBJ2-7; 10 positions match TRBD1. What was sequenced was PBMCs. CDR3 DNA: TGTGCCAGCAGTTTTGGGACAGGGGCCCTCTACGAGCAGTACTTC. This gives the protein CASSFGTGALYEQYF.